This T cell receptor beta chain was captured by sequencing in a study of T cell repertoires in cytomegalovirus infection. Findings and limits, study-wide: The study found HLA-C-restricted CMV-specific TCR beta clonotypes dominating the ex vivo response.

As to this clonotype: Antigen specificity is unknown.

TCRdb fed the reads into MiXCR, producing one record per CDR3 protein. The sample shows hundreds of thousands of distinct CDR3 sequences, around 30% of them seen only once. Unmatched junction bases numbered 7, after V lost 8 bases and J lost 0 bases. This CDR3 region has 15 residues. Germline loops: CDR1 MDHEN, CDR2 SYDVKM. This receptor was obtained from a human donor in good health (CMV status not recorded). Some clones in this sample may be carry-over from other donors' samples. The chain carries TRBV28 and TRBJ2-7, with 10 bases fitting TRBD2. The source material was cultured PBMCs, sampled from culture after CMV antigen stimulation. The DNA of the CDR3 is TGTGCCAGCGCGACTAGCGGGTTTCGCTCCTACGAGCAGTACTTC. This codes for CASATSGFRSYEQYF.